This T cell receptor beta chain emerged from a study of blood T cell repertoires in COVID-19. CDR3 length: 14 residues. V shed 3 bases and J 6 bases; nucleotides not matched to a gene: 7. Germline CDR1 is SGHNT and CDR2 is YYREEE (reference sequence). Produced via immunoSEQ multiplex PCR; TCRdb's table is partial and in-frame only. The table has around 100,000 clones, about 86% seen once. The V gene is TRBV5-4, the J gene TRBJ2-7; 9 bases are shared with TRBD2. The receptor was derived from a man older than 75 with acute or convalescent COVID-19. Sequencing input: peripheral blood. In nucleotides, the CDR3 is TGTGCCAGCAGCTCCGGGACTAGCTGGGGCGAGCAGTACTTC. As protein: CASSSGTSWGEQYF.